Listed below are T cell receptor beta chains from one sample, sequenced in a study of blood T cell repertoires in COVID-19. Assay used: immunoSEQ multiplex PCR; TCRdb lists only in-frame clones, some missing. The sample consists of under 85,000 clones, around 80% of them appearing once. Sequencing used peripheral blood. These receptors were collected from a man aged 80 or over with active or convalescent COVID-19. Each CDR3 is given with its conserved first and last residue. A D gene is named only where the DNA matches it firmly. Clone size is stated in some rows and not others, as once, few, many or a class when expanded.

J: TRBJ2-2
D: TRBD1
V: TRBV24-1
size: .
CDR3: CATSGAGGEGTGELFF
DNA: TGTGCCACCAGTGGCGCAGGGGGCGAGGGCACCGGGGAGCTGTTTTTT

J: TRBJ2-3
D: TRBD2
V: TRBV29-1
size: .
CDR3: CSVRLAGWGDTQYF
DNA: TGCAGCGTGAGGCTAGCGGGGTGGGGAGATACGCAGTATTTT

J: TRBJ1-6
D: TRBD1
V: TRBV18
size: .
CDR3: CASSRDGTGLNSPLHF
DNA: TGTGCCAGCTCACGGGACGGGACAGGGTTAAATTCACCCCTCCACTTT

J: TRBJ2-2
D: TRBD2
V: TRBV11-3
size: few
CDR3: CASSPGLAGVHTGELFF
DNA: TGTGCCAGCAGCCCGGGACTAGCGGGAGTTCACACCGGGGAGCTGTTTTTT

J: TRBJ2-3
D: .
V: TRBV4-3
size: .
CDR3: CASSQIARSTDTQYF
DNA: TGCGCCAGCAGCCAAATAGCGCGAAGCACAGATACGCAGTATTTT

J: TRBJ2-1
D: TRBD2
V: TRBV6-1
size: .
CDR3: CASSGTSGRDNEQFF
DNA: TGTGCCAGCAGTGGGACTAGCGGAAGAGACAATGAGCAGTTCTTC

J: TRBJ1-5
D: .
V: TRBV19
size: few
CDR3: CASSIGVAQPQHF
DNA: TGTGCCAGTAGTATCGGAGTTGCCCAGCCCCAGCATTTT

J: TRBJ1-5
D: TRBD1
V: TRBV19
size: .
CDR3: CASSSGTGGGQPQHF
DNA: TGTGCCAGTAGCAGCGGGACAGGGGGCGGACAGCCCCAGCATTTT

J: TRBJ1-2
D: TRBD1
V: TRBV7-8
size: .
CDR3: CASSPGTGAGYTF
DNA: TGTGCCAGCAGCCCCGGGACAGGGGCTGGCTACACCTTC

J: TRBJ1-2
D: .
V: TRBV2
size: .
CDR3: CASREEMDSYGYTF
DNA: TGTGCCAGCAGAGAGGAGATGGACAGTTATGGCTACACCTTC

J: TRBJ1-5
D: TRBD1
V: TRBV29-1
size: .
CDR3: CSAKTGVNQPQHF
DNA: TGCAGCGCCAAGACAGGGGTTAATCAGCCCCAGCATTTT

J: TRBJ2-1
D: TRBD1
V: TRBV6-2/TRBV6-3
size: .
CDR3: CASSQTGYEQFF
DNA: TGTGCCAGCAGTCAGACAGGGTACGAGCAGTTCTTC

J: TRBJ2-3
D: TRBD2
V: TRBV3-1/TRBV3-2
size: .
CDR3: CASSQDLASGSTDTQYF
DNA: TGTGCCAGCAGCCAAGATCTGGCTAGCGGGAGCACAGATACGCAGTATTTT

J: TRBJ2-5
D: .
V: TRBV5-4
size: .
CDR3: CASSPRAGETQYF
DNA: TGTGCCAGCAGCCCGAGGGCCGGGGAGACCCAGTACTTC

J: TRBJ2-3
D: .
V: TRBV28
size: .
CDR3: CASSFRDSTQYF
DNA: TGTGCCAGCAGTTTCAGGGATAGTACGCAGTATTTT

J: TRBJ2-3
D: TRBD2
V: TRBV5-4
size: .
CDR3: CASSVRSGGARTDTQYF
DNA: TGTGCCAGCAGCGTGAGAAGCGGGGGGGCTCGCACAGATACGCAGTATTTT

J: TRBJ2-3
D: .
V: TRBV2
size: .
CDR3: CASNSEGVTDTQYF
DNA: TGTGCCAGCAACTCCGAGGGGGTGACAGATACGCAGTATTTT

J: TRBJ1-5
D: .
V: TRBV27
size: .
CDR3: CASSLQGFEGEPQHF
DNA: TGTGCCAGCAGTTTACAGGGGTTTGAGGGTGAGCCCCAGCATTTT

J: TRBJ2-7
D: TRBD1
V: TRBV2
size: few
CDR3: CASLRTGSYEQYF
DNA: TGTGCCAGCCTTCGGACAGGGAGCTACGAGCAGTACTTC

J: TRBJ2-1
D: TRBD1
V: TRBV29-1
size: .
CDR3: CSVEGQSSRGEQFF
DNA: TGCAGCGTTGAGGGACAGAGTTCCCGAGGTGAGCAGTTCTTC

J: TRBJ2-5
D: TRBD2
V: TRBV5-1
size: .
CDR3: CASSLRLAQETQYF
DNA: TGCGCCAGCAGCCTTCGACTAGCTCAAGAGACCCAGTACTTC

J: TRBJ2-1
D: .
V: TRBV4-1
size: .
CDR3: CASSRTRSYNEQFF
DNA: TGCGCCAGCAGCCGAACTAGATCCTACAATGAGCAGTTCTTC

J: TRBJ1-5
D: .
V: TRBV21-1
size: .
CDR3: CARKSRDRALYSNQPQHF
DNA: TGTGCCAGGAAATCCCGGGACAGGGCCCTCTATAGCAATCAGCCCCAGCATTTT

J: TRBJ1-2
D: TRBD1
V: TRBV29-1
size: .
CDR3: CSVDETGQGYGYTF
DNA: TGCAGCGTCGATGAAACGGGACAGGGGTATGGCTACACCTTC

J: TRBJ2-3
D: .
V: TRBV25-1
size: .
CDR3: CASSEPREGDTQYF
DNA: TGTGCCAGCAGTGAGCCTCGGGAAGGAGATACGCAGTATTTT